Below, 23 T cell receptor beta chains from the same sample are listed, as sequenced in a study of T cell responses to AZD1222 COVID-19 vaccine. Using immunoSEQ multiplex PCR, the repertoire was profiled, and TCRdb retains in-frame clones only, with some absent. Here the sample spans some 170,000 clones, about 90% being singletons. The sequenced sample was peripheral blood, obtained on day 0 of MenACWY control vaccination. The origin of the receptors is an adult in good health.

The V call is TRBV13, the J call TRBJ2-3; D is uncertain. This CDR3 has 11 amino acids. Germline lookup yields CDR1 PRHDT and CDR2 FYEKMQ (reference sequence). Between the trimmed V and J ends, which lost 3 bases and 2 bases, there was a span of 0 bases. The CDR3 reads CASSFTDTQYF. The CDR3 DNA follows: TGTGCCAGCAGCTTCACAGATACGCAGTATTTT.

V and J are TRBV19 and TRBJ1-1, with a tentative D call TRBD1 (6 bases). Looked up from germline, CDR1 is LNHDA and CDR2 is SQIVND (reference sequence). With 8 bases removed from V and 6 bases from J, the gap between germline ends came to 10 bases. The length of the CDR3 is 11 residues. DNA for the CDR3: TGTGCCAGTTGGGCAGGGGCTGAAGCTTTCTTT. Translated, it gives CASWAGAEAFF.

The rearrangement links TRBV6-2 or TRBV6-3 to TRBJ1-1, with 7 positions matching TRBD1. The CDR3 runs 18 residues. After removal of 2 bases from V and 10 bases from J, the junction contained 22 bases not matched to a gene. Germline CDR1 and CDR2: MNHEY and SVGEGT. The DNA of the CDR3 is TGTGCCAGCAGTTACCTCGGGACAGTCGATGGACGAGGAGGTGCAGCTTTCTTT. Protein product: CASSYLGTVDGRGGAAFF.

CDR3 amino acids: CAWSVPGMNTEAFF. The CDR3 region has the DNA TGTGCCTGGAGTGTACCGGGGATGAACACTGAAGCTTTCTTT. The chain couples TRBV30 to TRBJ1-1; D uncertain. CDR3 length: 14 amino acids. Germline-derived CDR1 and CDR2 are GTSNPN and SVGIG (reference sequence). V dropped 0 bases and J dropped 0 bases, with 8 bases sitting between them.

The rearrangement joins TRBV6-1 to TRBJ1-2, with D hard to call. Germline lookup yields CDR1 MNHNS and CDR2 SASEGT. V dropped 2 bases and J dropped 4 bases, with 11 bases sitting between them. The CDR3 sequence is 14 residues long. The chain's CDR3 is CASSEPVFGYGYTF. The CDR3 nucleotides read TGTGCCAGCAGTGAACCTGTGTTCGGCTATGGCTACACCTTC.

This clone was detected only once. This chain links TRBV6-5 with TRBJ1-5; TRBD1 matches 8 bases. Trimming removed 10 bases from V and 7 bases from J; junction bases left unmatched: 6. From germline, CDR1 is MNHEY and CDR2 SVGAGI. The length of the CDR3 is 12 residues. The CDR3 here is CATQGAEQPQHF. CDR3 in DNA: TGTGCCACCCAGGGGGCTGAACAGCCCCAGCATTTT.

The chain joins TRBV6-1 to TRBJ2-5; no clear D gene. Trimming stripped 0 bases from V and 1 base from J, with 9 bases between. The CDR3 runs 15 residues. CDR1 MNHNS and CDR2 SASEGT come from the germline V gene. The CDR3 bases are TGTGCCAGCAGTGAAGCGCTGCACAGCCAAGAGACCCAGTACTTC. This sequence encodes CASSEALHSQETQYF.

The chain uses TRBV28 and TRBJ2-1; TRBD1 aligns across 7 bases. The germline V gene encodes CDR1 MDHEN and CDR2 SYDVKM. The CDR3 has 19 residues. V shed 1 base, J shed 8 bases, and the junction held 20 bases outside the gene matches. CDR3 sequence reads: CASSLSLGQVATRLDEQFF. The CDR3 coding sequence is TGTGCCAGCAGTTTATCTCTCGGACAGGTGGCCACCAGGCTGGATGAGCAGTTCTTC.

The rearrangement joins TRBV5-8 to TRBJ1-1; D gene ambiguous. The germline CDR1 and CDR2 sequences are SGHTS and YDEGEE. This CDR3 is built from 14 residues. The germline V and J ends were trimmed by 2 bases and 1 base, with 9 bases remaining between them. The CDR3 DNA reads as TGTGCCAGCAGCTTCCGGCACCCGAACACTGAAGCTTTCTTT. Its protein product is CASSFRHPNTEAFF.

This rearrangement joins TRBV18 to TRBJ1-1; a weak D match, TRBD1 (6 bases). The germline gives CDR1 KGHSH, CDR2 LQKENI. V gave up 0 bases and J gave up 4 bases, with 12 bases separating them. The CDR3 is 15 amino acids. For the CDR3, the DNA is TGTGCCAGCTCACCACCGTCAGGGGCAGGCACTGAAGCTTTCTTT. Translated: CASSPPSGAGTEAFF.

The chain links TRBV5-1 to TRBJ1-1; 11 bases agree with TRBD1. This CDR3 has 16 amino acids. The V gene end was trimmed by 4 bases and the J gene end by 8 bases; junction bases not matched to a gene: 13. Germline V gives CDR1 SGHRS, CDR2 YFSETQ. The CDR3 DNA follows: TGCGCCAGCAGCCTCGGACAGGGGGCTTTCAGGTTGGAAGCTTTCTTT. Amino acids: CASSLGQGAFRLEAFF.

The chain has TRBV19 and TRBJ1-4; D is uncertain. The CDR3 is 15 amino acids. Between the trimmed V and J ends, which lost 6 bases and 6 bases, there was a span of 17 bases. Germline assignment: CDR1 LNHDA and CDR2 SQIVND (reference sequence). The CDR3 loop reads CASREGGRGHEKLFF. The DNA for the CDR3 is TGTGCCAGTAGAGAAGGAGGTAGAGGGCATGAAAAACTGTTTTTT.

The V call is TRBV10-1, the J call TRBJ2-1; D is undetermined. The V end lost 2 bases, the J end lost 3 bases, and 5 bases lay between the germline ends. Germline V gives CDR1 WNHNN, CDR2 SYGVQD (reference sequence). The CDR3 totals 13 residues. The CDR3 DNA reads TGCGCCAGCAGTGAGGGTTTCTACAATGAGCAGTTCTTC. Protein product: CASSEGFYNEQFF.

The chain recombines TRBV5-6 with TRBJ2-5, with TRBD2 matching 7 bases. The CDR3 sequence is 18 residues long. CDR1 is SGHDT and CDR2 is YYEEEE in the germline V gene. With V trimmed by 6 bases and J by 5 bases, 22 bases remained unmatched. The CDR3 is CASTPLKSVTGGRETQYF. The CDR3 nucleotides are TGTGCCAGCACCCCGCTTAAATCTGTTACGGGAGGCCGGGAGACCCAGTACTTC.

The CDR3 protein is CASSHGTGGGSNQPQHF. The CDR3 DNA reads as TGTGCCAGCAGCCACGGGACGGGGGGCGGCTCCAATCAGCCCCAGCATTTT. The chain has TRBV27 and TRBJ1-5; perhaps TRBD1 as D (6 bases). Trimming took 6 bases from V and 3 from J, leaving 21 bases between them. Germline lookup yields CDR1 MNHEY and CDR2 SMNVEV (reference sequence). The CDR3 spans 17 residues.

The rearrangement joins TRBV5-1 to TRBJ2-1, with 7 bases matching TRBD2. CDR1 is SGHRS and CDR2 is YFSETQ in the germline V gene. There are 14 residues in the CDR3. The V gene end was trimmed by 4 bases and the J gene end by 6 bases; junction bases not matched to a gene: 7. Here the CDR3 DNA reads TGCGCCAGCAGCGTTGGACTAGTCGGCAATGAGCAGTTCTTC. It specifies CASSVGLVGNEQFF.

V usage is TRBV5-1 and J usage is TRBJ2-7; tentatively, D is TRBD1 or TRBD2 (5 bases each). In germline, CDR1 is SGHRS, CDR2 YFSETQ. Deletions cut 6 bases from V and 5 bases from J, with 15 bases between. This CDR3 region has 13 residues. CDR3 protein: CASTTTRGHEQYF. Here the CDR3 DNA reads TGCGCCAGCACGACAACTAGGGGACACGAGCAGTACTTC.

The V and J genes are TRBV12-3 or TRBV12-4 and TRBJ1-5; D ambiguous. V lost 2 bases, J lost 3 bases, and 5 bases lay in between. The CDR3 totals 13 residues. CDR3 region: CASSLLDNQPQHF. CDR3 DNA: TGTGCCAGCAGTTTACTGGACAATCAGCCCCAGCATTTT.

The chain links TRBV19 to TRBJ1-5; 8 positions agree with TRBD1. The germline V gene has CDR1 LNHDA and CDR2 SQIVND (reference sequence). V lost 4 bases and J lost 5; bases outside the gene matches: 10. The CDR3 has 16 residues. The CDR3 DNA reads TGTGCCAGTAGTACCCTCCCAGGACAGGGATATCAGCCCCAGCATTTT. This translates into CASSTLPGQGYQPQHF.

The chain is built from TRBV5-1 and TRBJ1-1; D gene uncertain. Looked up from germline, CDR1 is SGHRS and CDR2 is YFSETQ. This CDR3 region has 15 residues. V lost 1 base and J 3 bases, leaving 13 bases between the germline ends. The CDR3 DNA reads as TGCGCCAGCAGCTTGACCCCCCTGAGTCACACTGAAGCTTTCTTT. Its protein is CASSLTPLSHTEAFF. The entire variable domain, with the rest obtained from reference TRBV5-1 and TRBJ1-1, is as follows: KAGVTQTPRYLIKTRGQQVTLSCSPISGHRSVSWYQQTPGQGLQFLFEYFSETQRNKGNFPGRFSGRQFSNSRSEMNVSTLELGDSALYLCASSLTPLSHTEAFFGQGTRLTVV.

The rearrangement joins TRBV27 to TRBJ1-6; the match to TRBD1 covers 8 bases. V was clipped by 5 bases and J by 10 bases; unmatched bases: 7. This CDR3 spans 14 amino acids. Germline V gene data show CDR1 as MNHEY and CDR2 as SMNVEV (reference sequence). The CDR3 sequence is CASSHRQGNSPLHF. CDR3 nucleotide sequence: TGTGCCAGCAGTCATAGACAGGGGAACTCACCCCTCCACTTT.

CDR3 sequence: CASWSGTLYQETQYF. CDR3 sequence (DNA): TGTGCCAGCTGGAGTGGGACATTGTACCAAGAGACCCAGTACTTC. The chain uses TRBV5-8 and TRBJ2-5; TRBD1 is a possible D gene (6 bases). Per the germline V gene, CDR1 is SGHTS and CDR2 is YDEGEE. This CDR3 spans 15 amino acids. V was clipped by 7 bases and J by 0 bases, with 16 bases between them.

The chain employs TRBV5-6 and TRBJ2-2; TRBD2 aligns across 9 bases. This CDR3 has 17 residues. V lost 3 bases, J lost 7 bases, and 13 bases stayed unmatched. The germline gives CDR1 SGHDT, CDR2 YYEEEE. Here the CDR3 reads CASSSARAGGPHGELFF. The CDR3 DNA reads as TGTGCCAGCAGCTCGGCGAGAGCGGGAGGACCCCACGGGGAGCTGTTTTTT.